Each of the 4 T cell receptor beta chains below was sequenced from the same sample in a study of Ad26.COV2.S vaccination and SARS-CoV-2 variants. Profiled with immunoSEQ multiplex PCR; TCRdb holds only in-frame clones, not every one. The profile shows over 400,000 clones, roughly 90% of them singletons. Sample treatment: roughly 18 received Ad26.COV2.S at low or high dose, single or two shots; about 5 received placebo; per-sample allocation not given. At day 63 after the first vaccine or placebo injection, samples were drawn. This material consisted of peripheral blood, taken in a trial of Ad26.COV2.S vaccine versus placebo. All receptors come from a person aged 18 to 59 who received the Ad26.COV2.S COVID-19 vaccine or a placebo.

J is TRBJ2-1 and V is TRBV5-8; D is uncertain. The germline CDR1 and CDR2 sequences are SGHTS and YDEGEE. The CDR3 runs to 15 residues. Trimming removed 4 bases from V and 1 base from J, with 12 bases in between. The CDR3 sequence is CASSHSAGSYNEQFF. The CDR3 DNA is TGTGCCAGCAGCCACTCGGCAGGTTCCTACAATGAGCAGTTCTTC.

The chain employs TRBV10-2 and TRBJ2-1; D is perhaps TRBD1 or TRBD2 (5 bases each). The V end was cut by 6 bases, the J end by 0 bases, with 12 bases between. This CDR3 contains 15 residues. Germline CDR1 WSHSY, CDR2 SAAADI. For the CDR3, the DNA is TGCGCCAGCAGAGACAGCGGTAGCTCCTACAATGAGCAGTTCTTC. Protein: CASRDSGSSYNEQFF.

The rearrangement uses TRBV10-3 and TRBJ2-5; D not resolved. This CDR3 comprises 14 residues. CDR1 ENHRY and CDR2 SYGVKD come from the germline V gene. V was shortened by 0 bases and J by 2 bases, with 7 bases between the two germline ends. The DNA of the CDR3 is TGTGCCATCAGTGAGTCGTCAGTTCAAGAGACCCAGTACTTC. This codes for CAISESSVQETQYF.

The chain employs TRBV4-3 and TRBJ1-2, with D uncertain. CDR1 and CDR2 from the germline V gene are LGHNA and YSLEER. The CDR3 runs to 15 residues. V dropped 0 bases and J dropped 4 bases, with 12 bases sitting between them. The DNA for the CDR3 is TGCGCCAGCAGCCAAGATTTTTTAAATACCTATGGCTACACCTTC. Translation: CASSQDFLNTYGYTF.